The clone carrying this T cell receptor (beta chain) was found many times. The antigen remains unidentified. This entry comes from a study of T cells in Graves' hyperthyroidism and ophthalmopathy. Source material for PBMCs was over 8 ml fresh peripheral blood. V gave up 2 bases and J gave up 6 bases; unmatched junction bases: 7. The CDR3 is 16 residues long. Amplified TCR beta CDR3 regions derived from RNA transcripts. Primed by the HTBI set, a first-round RT-PCR was run on the TCR CDR3. TCRdb re-called the multiplex PCR reads with MiXCR, one entry per CDR3 protein. This table has under 600,000 distinct CDR3 sequences, approximately 16% appearing once. Study-wide points: Before onset, by a median of approximately 5.9 months, the model predicted ophthalmopathy.

The J gene is TRBJ2-3, the V gene TRBV12-3 or TRBV12-4; TRBD2 aligns across 11 bases. The receptor was isolated from a woman in her thirties or forties with Graves' ophthalmopathy. The sequenced sample was blood. For the CDR3, the DNA is TGTGCCAGCAGTTTACCACTAGCGGGGGCGTCGGATACGCAGTATTTT. Its protein is CASSLPLAGASDTQYF.